What follows are 10 T cell receptor beta chains derived from one specimen sequenced in a study of cytomegalovirus exposure and HLA in healthy donors (TCRdb year 2017). Library construction relied on the immunoSEQ multiplex PCR assay. A mixture of 60 forward primers for TCR Vbeta segments and 13 reverse primers for TCR Jbeta segments was used in the multiplex PCR. TCRdb stores this immuneACCESS table with in-frame sequences only. Part of the clones is absent; in the studies checked, under half of the shortfall reflects unresolved V genes, and no reason is known for the rest. A total of 100,000 or so clones appear in this sample, less than 65% of them only once. Around 5.5% of the sample is in the top ten clones. The material sequenced was PBMCs. These receptors came from a woman aged 25 to 45 in good health and CMV-seropositive.

This clone was counted a single time. The V call is TRBV2, the J call TRBJ2-2; D call uncertain. The V and J ends lost 5 bases and 2 bases respectively, with 15 bases between them. CDR1 SNHLY and CDR2 FYNNEI come from the germline V gene. The CDR3 is made up of 16 amino acids. CDR3 protein: CASSPTSTLNTGELFF. DNA of the CDR3: TGTGCCAGCAGTCCGACTTCAACACTCAACACCGGGGAGCTGTTTTTT.

This clone was seen just once. V usage is TRBV30 and J usage is TRBJ2-3, with a tentative D call TRBD1 (6 bases). V gave up 0 bases and J gave up 11 bases, with 9 bases separating them. Per the germline V gene, CDR1 is GTSNPN and CDR2 is SVGIG (reference sequence). The CDR3 runs 11 residues. CDR3 region: CAWSVQGRQYF. CDR3 bases: TGTGCCTGGAGTGTACAGGGACGGCAGTATTTT.

The gene calls are TRBV5-1 and TRBJ2-7, with TRBD1 as a possible D gene (6 bases). Looked up from germline, CDR1 is SGHRS and CDR2 is YFSETQ. Trimming took off 4 bases at V and 0 bases at J, with 17 bases between the two ends. The CDR3 has 16 amino acids. This CDR3 is CASSKMGTTASYEQYF. DNA for the CDR3: TGCGCCAGCAGCAAGATGGGGACAACCGCCTCCTACGAGCAGTACTTC.

This sequence joins TRBV19 and TRBJ1-6; D is unresolved. This CDR3 has 13 amino acids. Germline V gene data show CDR1 as LNHDA and CDR2 as SQIVND (reference sequence). V dropped 6 bases and J dropped 10 bases, with 13 bases sitting between them. CDR3 amino acids: CASSEGLHSPLHF. The CDR3 DNA reads as TGTGCCAGTAGCGAGGGTTTGCACTCACCCCTCCACTTT.

This clone was seen more than once but under ten times. The chain employs TRBV19 and TRBJ2-7, with a tentative D call TRBD2 (6 bases). Trimming removed 9 bases from V and 2 bases from J, with 20 bases in between. The CDR3 is made up of 15 amino acids. The V gene's germline CDR1 is LNHDA and CDR2 SQIVND (reference sequence). CDR3 protein: CASQNGGGSPYEQYF. The CDR3 region has the DNA TGTGCCAGCCAAAATGGGGGAGGCAGTCCCTACGAGCAGTACTTC.

This chain connects TRBV20-1 to TRBJ1-2, with 8 bases fitting TRBD1. In germline, CDR1 is DFQATT, CDR2 SNEGSKA (reference sequence). V was clipped by 6 bases and J by 10 bases; unmatched bases: 7. This CDR3 region has 11 residues. CDR3 in DNA: TGCAGTGCCGGGGGGCAGGGGGCCTACACCTTC. This gives the protein CSAGGQGAYTF.

This clone was seen only a few times. The rearrangement links TRBV19 to TRBJ1-1; D ambiguous. Trimming took 5 bases from V and 7 from J, leaving 14 bases between them. The CDR3 contains 13 residues. The germline CDR1 and CDR2 sequences are LNHDA and SQIVND (reference sequence). CDR3 nucleotides: TGTGCCAGTAGTCTTGGTGGTCCCAGTGAAGCTTTCTTT. Protein product: CASSLGGPSEAFF.

The genes are TRBV6-5 and TRBJ1-3; 7 nucleotides align to TRBD1. The CDR3 is made up of 14 amino acids. The germline CDR1 and CDR2 sequences are MNHEY and SVGAGI. J lost 7 bases, V lost 0 bases, and 3 bases had no gene match. The CDR3 sequence is CASSYSTGLNTIYF. The CDR3, as DNA: TGTGCCAGCAGTTACTCGACAGGGTTGAACACCATATATTTT.

There are a few counts of this clone. The rearrangement uses TRBV18 and TRBJ1-1; possibly TRBD1 for D (6 bases). Germline lookup yields CDR1 KGHSH and CDR2 LQKENI. The CDR3 sequence is 18 residues long. V was shortened by 3 bases and J by 0 bases, with 20 bases between the two germline ends. The CDR3 nucleotides are TGTGCCAGCTCACCGGAACAACGGACAGTCGGACTGAACACTGAAGCTTTCTTT. Its protein is CASSPEQRTVGLNTEAFF.

The chain uses TRBV7-9 and TRBJ1-2, with D tentatively TRBD1 (5 bases). The CDR3 totals 13 residues. Trimming stripped 2 bases from V and 8 bases from J, with 12 bases between. CDR1 and CDR2 (germline): SEHNR, FQNEAQ (reference sequence). CDR3 residues: CASSLSGTEGYTF. The CDR3 DNA is TGTGCCAGCAGCTTAAGCGGGACGGAAGGCTACACCTTC.